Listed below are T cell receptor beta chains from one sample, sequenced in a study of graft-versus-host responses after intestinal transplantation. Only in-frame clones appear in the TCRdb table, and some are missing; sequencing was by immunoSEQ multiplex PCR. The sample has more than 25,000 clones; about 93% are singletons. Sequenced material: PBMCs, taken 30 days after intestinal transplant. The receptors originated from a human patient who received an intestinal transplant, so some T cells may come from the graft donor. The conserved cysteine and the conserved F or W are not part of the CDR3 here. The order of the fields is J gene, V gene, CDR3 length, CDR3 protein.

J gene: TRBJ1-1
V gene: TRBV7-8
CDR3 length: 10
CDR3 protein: ASSFQDTEAF

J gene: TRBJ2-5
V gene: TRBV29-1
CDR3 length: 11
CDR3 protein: SSLFQVGETQY

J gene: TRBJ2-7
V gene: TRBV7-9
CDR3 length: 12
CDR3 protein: ASSLGQGAVEQY

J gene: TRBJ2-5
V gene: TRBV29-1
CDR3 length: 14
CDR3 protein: SVGGASGGPLETQY

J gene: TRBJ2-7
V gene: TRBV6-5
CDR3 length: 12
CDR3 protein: ASSPGTGDYEQY

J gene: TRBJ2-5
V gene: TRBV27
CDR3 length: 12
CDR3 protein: ASSRDRGRETQY

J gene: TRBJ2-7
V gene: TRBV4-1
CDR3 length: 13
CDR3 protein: ASSQFSVGSYEQY

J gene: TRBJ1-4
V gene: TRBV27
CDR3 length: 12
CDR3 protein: ASSPGQFNEKLF

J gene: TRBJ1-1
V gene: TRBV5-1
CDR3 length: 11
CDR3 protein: ASSHDSNTEAF

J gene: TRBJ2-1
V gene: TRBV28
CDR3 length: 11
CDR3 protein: ASSFVSYNEQF

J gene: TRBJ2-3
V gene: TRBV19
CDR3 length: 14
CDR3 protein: ASSILLSTSTDTQY

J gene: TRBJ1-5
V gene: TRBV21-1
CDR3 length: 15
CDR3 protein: ASSQGVLHWHHQPQH

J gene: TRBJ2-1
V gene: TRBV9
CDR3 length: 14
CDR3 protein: ASSSGSLAVYNEQF

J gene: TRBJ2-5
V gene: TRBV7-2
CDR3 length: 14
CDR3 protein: ASSLVGAGAQETQY

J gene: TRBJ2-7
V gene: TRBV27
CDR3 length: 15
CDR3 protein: ASSSGSTGGEAYEQY

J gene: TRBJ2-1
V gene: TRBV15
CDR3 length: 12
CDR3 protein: ATRVTRSSNEQF